These 27 T cell receptor beta chains were all obtained from the same sample, sequenced in a study of cytomegalovirus exposure and HLA in healthy donors. A multiplex PCR was run with 60 Vbeta primers and 13 Jbeta primers. This table comes from immunoSEQ multiplex PCR, and its TCRdb copy is limited to in-frame clones, with some not included. The table includes approximately 160,000 clones, 68% detected once. The sequencing sample was made of PBMCs. The receptors here all came from a man aged 50 to 59 in good health and CMV-seronegative.

On this clone itself: Sequence at one end of the junction differs from germline and may be a read error. The chain carries TRBV7-2 and TRBJ2-6; 12 bases are a match to TRBD2. The CDR3 length is 20 residues. Germline CDR1 reads SGHTA; CDR2 reads FQGNSA. CDR3 protein: CASSLAGGAAILSGANVLTF. Here the CDR3 DNA reads TGTGCCAGCAGCCTAGCGGGGGGGGCTGCCATCCTATCTGGGGCCAACGTCCTGACTTTC.

The chain has TRBV19 and TRBJ1-1; 7 bases match TRBD1. Germline V gives CDR1 LNHDA, CDR2 SQIVND (reference sequence). CDR3 length: 16 amino acids. Losses at the gene ends were 5 bases for V and 1 base for J; bases not matched to a gene: 10. This CDR3 reads CASSAQPGTANTEAFF. The CDR3 nucleotides are TGTGCCAGTAGTGCCCAGCCCGGGACAGCGAACACTGAAGCTTTCTTT.

V is TRBV5-1 and J is TRBJ2-3; 7 nucleotides line up with TRBD1. The J segment lost 2 bases and the V segment lost 3 bases, leaving 3 bases of the junction unmatched. The CDR3 contains 14 residues. Germline V gene data show CDR1 as SGHRS and CDR2 as YFSETQ. The CDR3 sequence: CASSSGQYTDTQYF. CDR3 sequence (DNA): TGCGCCAGCAGCTCGGGACAGTACACAGATACGCAGTATTTT.

The V and J genes are TRBV6-1 and TRBJ1-4, with D hard to call. Germline loops: CDR1 MNHNS, CDR2 SASEGT. With 2 bases removed from V and 5 bases from J, the gap between germline ends came to 9 bases. CDR3 length: 14 amino acids. CDR3 amino acids: CASSEPGRNEKLFF. CDR3 sequence (DNA): TGTGCCAGCAGTGAACCTGGCAGAAATGAAAAACTGTTTTTT.

The V gene is TRBV28, the J gene TRBJ1-5; TRBD1 aligns across 8 bases. J gave up 6 bases and V 5 bases, and 12 bases lay outside the gene matches. This CDR3 has 16 amino acids. The germline CDR1 and CDR2 sequences are MDHEN and SYDVKM. CDR3 region: CASSPMAGGFGQPQHF. The CDR3 nucleotides are TGTGCCAGCAGTCCGATGGCAGGGGGCTTCGGTCAGCCCCAGCATTTT.

The chain carries TRBV11-2 and TRBJ2-7, with D possibly being TRBD2 (6 bases). V shed 3 bases and J shed 0 bases, with 12 bases lying between them. The CDR3 extends over 15 amino acids. The germline V gene has CDR1 SGHAT and CDR2 FQNNGV. This chain's CDR3 is CASSFTSSGSYEQYF. In nucleotides, the CDR3 is TGTGCCAGCAGCTTTACTAGCTCGGGCTCCTACGAGCAGTACTTC.

This clone was recorded a few times. The chain carries TRBV27 and TRBJ1-2; D possibly corresponds to TRBD1 (5 bases). The CDR3 extends over 13 amino acids. Germline V lookup: CDR1 MNHEY, CDR2 SMNVEV (reference sequence). V lost 8 bases, J lost 2 bases, and 12 bases lay in between. The CDR3 loop is CASGQNSNYGYTF. CDR3 bases: TGTGCCAGCGGACAAAATTCGAACTATGGCTACACCTTC.

This clone showed up just once. The chain combines TRBV11-2 with TRBJ2-7; 10 bases are a match to TRBD1. V lost 3 bases, J lost 2 bases, and 7 bases stayed unmatched. The CDR3 sequence is 16 residues long. Germline V lookup: CDR1 SGHAT, CDR2 FQNNGV. CDR3: CASSFARDRGPYEQYF. The CDR3 coding sequence is TGTGCCAGCAGCTTCGCCCGGGACAGGGGACCCTACGAGCAGTACTTC.

The CDR3 spells CASRLTGAYEQYF. CDR3 DNA sequence: TGCGCCAGCAGGTTGACAGGGGCCTACGAGCAGTACTTC. The rearrangement joins TRBV10-2 to TRBJ2-7, with TRBD1 identical over 8 bases. Germline trimming cut 6 bases from V and 2 bases from J; bases unmatched to any gene: 3. Germline V gene sequence: CDR1 WSHSY, CDR2 SAAADI. This CDR3 contains 13 residues.

For this clone: This same CDR3 is encoded by further DNA sequences in the sample. This chain links TRBV4-2 with TRBJ2-6; 8 bases are shared with TRBD1. The CDR3 sequence is 19 residues long. With V trimmed by 3 bases and J by 0 bases, 10 bases remained unmatched. Per germline, CDR1 LGHNA and CDR2 YNFKEQ. DNA for the CDR3: TGTGCCAGCAGCCAGGAGCCCCCGGGACAGGACTCTGGGGCCAACGTCCTGACTTTC. Translating gives CASSQEPPGQDSGANVLTF.

J is TRBJ2-2 and V is TRBV5-4, with D uncertain. The germline V gene has CDR1 SGHNT and CDR2 YYREEE (reference sequence). Trimming took 0 bases from V and 3 from J, leaving 9 bases between them. This CDR3 is 15 amino acids long. CDR3 coding DNA: TGTGCCAGCAGCTTGGGGCTGTTCGACACCGGGGAGCTGTTTTTT. The encoded protein is CASSLGLFDTGELFF. Variable domain in full (rest from reference TRBV5-4 and TRBJ2-2): ETGVTQSPTHLIKTRGQQVTLRCSSQSGHNTVSWYQQALGQGPQFIFQYYREEENGRGNFPPRFSGLQFPNYSSELNVNALELDDSALYLCASSLGLFDTGELFFGEGSRLTVL.

This sequence joins TRBV6-5 and TRBJ2-5; 8 nucleotides agree with TRBD2. CDR3 length equals 16 residues. The V gene end was trimmed by 4 bases and the J gene end by 5 bases; junction bases not matched to a gene: 12. In germline, CDR1 is MNHEY, CDR2 SVGAGI. CDR3 sequence reads: CASSWGSGAAMETQYF. For the CDR3, the DNA is TGTGCCAGCAGTTGGGGTAGCGGGGCCGCAATGGAGACCCAGTACTTC.

In regard to this clone: The sample carries other DNA sequences with the same CDR3. The J gene is TRBJ1-5, the V gene TRBV5-5; TRBD1 aligns across 8 bases. This CDR3 is 15 amino acids long. The J segment lost 6 bases and the V segment lost 4 bases, leaving 9 bases of the junction unmatched. From germline, CDR1 is SGHKS and CDR2 YYEKEE (reference sequence). The CDR3 here is CASSLGTGGGQPQHF. As DNA, the CDR3 is TGTGCCAGCAGCCTAGGGACAGGCGGGGGTCAGCCCCAGCATTTT.

In its sample, this clone was seen a few times. The rearrangement uses TRBV28 and TRBJ2-6; a possible D gene is TRBD1 (6 bases). The CDR3 has 15 residues. CDR1 MDHEN and CDR2 SYDVKM come from the germline V gene. Trimming took off 8 bases at V and 4 bases at J, with 15 bases between the two ends. CDR3 residues: CASAGEYPGANVLTF. The CDR3 DNA reads as TGTGCCAGCGCAGGGGAATATCCCGGGGCCAACGTCCTGACTTTC. Variable domain in full (rest from reference TRBV28 and TRBJ2-6): DVKVTQSSRYLVKRTGEKVFLECVQDMDHENMFWYRQDPGLGLRLIYFSYDVKMKEKGDIPEGYSVSREKKERFSLILESASTNQTSMYLCASAGEYPGANVLTFGAGSRLTVL.

The rearrangement uses TRBV6-5 and TRBJ1-2, with no clear D. Between the trimmed V and J ends, which lost 0 bases and 4 bases, there was a span of 6 bases. Germline assignment: CDR1 MNHEY and CDR2 SVGAGI. This CDR3 spans 13 amino acids. Written as DNA, the CDR3 is TGTGCCAGCAGTTACTCCGGGGTCTATGGCTACACCTTC. Its protein is CASSYSGVYGYTF.

The genes are TRBV28 and TRBJ1-3; D is unclear. The V end lost 7 bases, the J end lost 0 bases, and 10 bases lay between the germline ends. This CDR3 spans 14 amino acids. Germline V CDR1 and CDR2: MDHEN, SYDVKM. The CDR3: CASTVEASGNTIYF. Here the CDR3 DNA reads TGTGCCAGCACAGTGGAGGCCTCTGGAAACACCATATATTTT.

This clone occurred a few times. The chain recombines TRBV7-9 with TRBJ2-5; D unclear. Deletions cut 5 bases from V and 7 bases from J, with 11 bases between. The CDR3 has 12 amino acids. CDR1 is SEHNR and CDR2 is FQNEAQ in the germline V gene (reference sequence). The DNA for the CDR3 is TGTGCCAGCAGCGCAGATGAAACGACCCAGTACTTC. Encoded protein: CASSADETTQYF.

This clone was detected once. The chain employs TRBV5-4 and TRBJ2-3, with 13 bases that match TRBD2. Germline V gene sequence: CDR1 SGHNT, CDR2 YYREEE (reference sequence). The CDR3 is 16 amino acids. The J segment lost 3 bases and the V segment lost 4 bases, leaving 5 bases of the junction unmatched. The CDR3 sequence: CASSTRTSGGTDTQYF. Written as DNA, the CDR3 is TGTGCCAGCAGCACCAGGACTAGCGGGGGAACAGATACGCAGTATTTT.

V and J are TRBV7-9 and TRBJ2-3, with 14 bases lining up with TRBD2. The CDR3 contains 18 residues. Germline CDR1 and CDR2: SEHNR and FQNEAQ (reference sequence). With 3 bases clipped from V and 1 base from J, the junction kept 6 bases outside the gene matches. DNA for the CDR3: TGTGCCAGCAGCTTGACTAGCGGGGGGGCCTTTGGCACAGATACGCAGTATTTT. Its protein product is CASSLTSGGAFGTDTQYF.

This clone came up a few times. The rearrangement joins TRBV28 to TRBJ2-7, with D uncertain. CDR3 length: 11 amino acids. Germline V gives CDR1 MDHEN, CDR2 SYDVKM. Deletions cut 5 bases from V and 5 bases from J, with 7 bases between. The CDR3, as DNA: TGTGCCAGCAGTCCGGAGAACGAGCAGTACTTC. Amino acid sequence: CASSPENEQYF. Full variable domain (outside the CDR3, taken from reference TRBV28 and TRBJ2-7): DVKVTQSSRYLVKRTGEKVFLECVQDMDHENMFWYRQDPGLGLRLIYFSYDVKMKEKGDIPEGYSVSREKKERFSLILESASTNQTSMYLCASSPENEQYFGPGTRLTVT.

This clone has a handful of counts. Additional DNA sequences in this sample encode the identical CDR3. This chain uses TRBV29-1 with TRBJ1-1, with 8 bases identical to TRBD1. Trimming cost V 4 bases and J 1 base; bases outside gene matches: 2. Germline V gene sequence: CDR1 SQVTM, CDR2 ANQGSEA. The CDR3 runs to 13 residues. The CDR3 DNA sequence: TGCAGCGTTGGACAGGGGAGGAACACTGAAGCTTTCTTT. Translation: CSVGQGRNTEAFF.

This clone was counted a few times. The chain is built from TRBV29-1 and TRBJ1-5, with TRBD1 matching over 11 bases. This CDR3 has 14 amino acids. V gave up 4 bases and J gave up 6 bases; unmatched junction bases: 5. Germline CDR1 is SQVTM and CDR2 is ANQGSEA. The CDR3 DNA sequence: TGCAGCGTTGCGGGGACAGGGGGAGGTCAGCCCCAGCATTTT. Translation: CSVAGTGGGQPQHF.

This clone has only a few counts. The chain recombines TRBV28 with TRBJ1-5; 10 bases map to TRBD1. This CDR3 comprises 14 residues. Per germline, CDR1 MDHEN and CDR2 SYDVKM. V shed 6 bases, J shed 5 bases, and the junction held 4 bases outside the gene matches. The CDR3 nucleotides read TGTGCCAGCAGCTCTGGACAGGGGGATCAGCCCCAGCATTTT. Amino acid sequence: CASSSGQGDQPQHF.

This clone was observed a handful of times. DNA of the CDR3: TGCGCCAGCAGCCGGGGCAGGGGACCTCTCACAGATACGCAGTATTTT. Translating it yields CASSRGRGPLTDTQYF. The chain uses TRBV4-3 and TRBJ2-3; possible D gene TRBD1, 6 bases. With 4 bases removed from V and 2 bases from J, the gap between germline ends came to 16 bases. This CDR3 region has 16 residues. Looked up from germline, CDR1 is LGHNA and CDR2 is YSLEER.

This clone has more than one count but fewer than ten. The chain has TRBV6-4 and TRBJ2-7; the D gene is possibly TRBD1 (6 bases). There are 14 residues in the CDR3. Germline lookup yields CDR1 MRHNA and CDR2 SNTAGT. V lost 6 bases, J lost 7 bases, and 19 bases lay in between. DNA of the CDR3: TGTGCCAGCAGACAGGACAGATCAGTGGGGGAGCAGTACTTC. Protein sequence: CASRQDRSVGEQYF.

The chain has TRBV10-3 and TRBJ1-1, with TRBD1 matching 9 bases. V was pared by 2 bases and J by 6 bases, with 7 bases of the junction left unmatched. Per germline, CDR1 ENHRY and CDR2 SYGVKD. The CDR3 has 15 amino acids. The CDR3 spells CAISEGQGPGPEAFF. CDR3 bases: TGTGCCATCAGTGAGGGACAGGGGCCAGGCCCTGAAGCTTTCTTT.

The chain recombines TRBV5-8 with TRBJ2-7, with 8 bases fitting TRBD1. V lost 1 base and J lost 2; bases outside the gene matches: 5. This CDR3 region has 15 residues. CDR1 SGHTS and CDR2 YDEGEE come from the germline V gene. The CDR3 DNA sequence: TGTGCCAGCAGCTTGTCCGGGACAGGCGCCTACGAGCAGTACTTC. Its protein product is CASSLSGTGAYEQYF.